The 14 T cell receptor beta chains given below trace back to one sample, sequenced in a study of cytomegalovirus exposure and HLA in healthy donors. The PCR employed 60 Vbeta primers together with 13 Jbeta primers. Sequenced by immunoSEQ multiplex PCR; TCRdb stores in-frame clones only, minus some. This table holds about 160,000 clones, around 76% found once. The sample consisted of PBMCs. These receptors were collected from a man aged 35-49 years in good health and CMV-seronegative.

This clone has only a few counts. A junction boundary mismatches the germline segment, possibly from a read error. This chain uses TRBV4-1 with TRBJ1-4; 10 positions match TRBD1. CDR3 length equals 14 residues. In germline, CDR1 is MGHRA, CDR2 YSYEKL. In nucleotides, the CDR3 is TGCGCCAGCAGCTATATACCCAGGGGACAGGGGCGGATTTTT. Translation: CASSYIPRGQGRIF.

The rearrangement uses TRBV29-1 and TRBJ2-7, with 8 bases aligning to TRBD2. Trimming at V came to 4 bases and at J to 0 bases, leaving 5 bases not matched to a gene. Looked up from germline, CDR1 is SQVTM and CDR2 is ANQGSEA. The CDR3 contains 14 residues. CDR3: CSVGSGGYSYEQYF. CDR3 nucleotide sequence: TGCAGCGTTGGATCGGGGGGGTACTCCTACGAGCAGTACTTC.

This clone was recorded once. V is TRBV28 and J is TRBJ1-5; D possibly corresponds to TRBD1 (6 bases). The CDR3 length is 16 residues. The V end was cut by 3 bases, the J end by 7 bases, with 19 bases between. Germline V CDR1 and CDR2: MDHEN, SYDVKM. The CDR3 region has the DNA TGTGCCAGCAGTTTTCCTGGGGCAGGGGAGGGACAGCCCCAGCATTTT. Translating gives CASSFPGAGEGQPQHF.

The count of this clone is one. The CDR3 bases are TGTGCCAGTAGCCGGGACAGTCGTAGCAATCAGCCCCAGCATTTT. This translates into CASSRDSRSNQPQHF. V gene TRBV19 combines with J gene TRBJ1-5, with TRBD1 matching 7 bases. Trimming removed 6 bases from V and 0 bases from J; junction bases left unmatched: 5. This CDR3 has 15 residues. Germline CDR1 is LNHDA and CDR2 is SQIVND (reference sequence).

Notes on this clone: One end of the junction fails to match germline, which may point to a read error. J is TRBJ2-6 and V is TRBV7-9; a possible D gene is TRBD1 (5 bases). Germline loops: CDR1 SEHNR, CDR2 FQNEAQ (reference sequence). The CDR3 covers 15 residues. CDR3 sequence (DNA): TGTGCCAGCAGCCAAGACGTCTCTGGGGCCAACGGCCTGACTTTC. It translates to CASSQDVSGANGLTF.

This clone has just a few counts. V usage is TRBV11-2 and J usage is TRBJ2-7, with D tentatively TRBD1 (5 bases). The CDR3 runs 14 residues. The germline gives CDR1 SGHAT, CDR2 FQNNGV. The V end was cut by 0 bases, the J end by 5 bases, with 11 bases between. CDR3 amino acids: CASSLDRAPHEQYV. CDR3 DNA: TGTGCCAGCAGCTTAGACAGGGCCCCCCACGAGCAGTACGTC.

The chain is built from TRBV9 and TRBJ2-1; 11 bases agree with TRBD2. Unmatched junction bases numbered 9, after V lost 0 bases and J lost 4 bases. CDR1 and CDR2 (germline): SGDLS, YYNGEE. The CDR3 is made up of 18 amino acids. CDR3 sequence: CASSVAPSGRSGYNEQFF. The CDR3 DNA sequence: TGTGCCAGCAGCGTAGCTCCTAGCGGGAGGTCCGGTTACAATGAGCAGTTCTTC.

CDR3 nucleotide sequence: TGCGCCAGCAGCTTGGGGACTAGCGGGAGACGCACAGATACGCAGTATTTT. The encoded protein is CASSLGTSGRRTDTQYF. The rearrangement joins TRBV5-1 to TRBJ2-3; 13 bases fit TRBD2. The V gene end was trimmed by 0 bases and the J gene end by 1 base; junction bases not matched to a gene: 2. From germline, CDR1 is SGHRS and CDR2 YFSETQ. The CDR3 extends over 17 amino acids.

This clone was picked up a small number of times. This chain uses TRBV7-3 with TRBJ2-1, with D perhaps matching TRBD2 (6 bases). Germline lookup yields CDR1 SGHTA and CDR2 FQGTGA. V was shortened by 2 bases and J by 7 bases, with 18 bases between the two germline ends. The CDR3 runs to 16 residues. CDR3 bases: TGTGCCAGCAGCTTAGGTCCGGGAGTAGGGCGGAATGAGCAGTTCTTC. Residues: CASSLGPGVGRNEQFF.

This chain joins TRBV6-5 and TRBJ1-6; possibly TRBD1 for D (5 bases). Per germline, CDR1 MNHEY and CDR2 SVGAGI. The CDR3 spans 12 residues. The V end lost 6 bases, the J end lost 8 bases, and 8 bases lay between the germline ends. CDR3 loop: CASRQGDSPLHF. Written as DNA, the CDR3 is TGTGCCAGCAGGCAGGGTGATTCACCCCTCCACTTT.

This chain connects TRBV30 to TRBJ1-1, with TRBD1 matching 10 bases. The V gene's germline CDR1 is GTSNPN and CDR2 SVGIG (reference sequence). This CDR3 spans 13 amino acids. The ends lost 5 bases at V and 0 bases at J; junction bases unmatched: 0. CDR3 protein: CAWDRGLNTEAFF. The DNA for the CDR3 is TGTGCCTGGGACAGGGGGCTGAACACTGAAGCTTTCTTT.

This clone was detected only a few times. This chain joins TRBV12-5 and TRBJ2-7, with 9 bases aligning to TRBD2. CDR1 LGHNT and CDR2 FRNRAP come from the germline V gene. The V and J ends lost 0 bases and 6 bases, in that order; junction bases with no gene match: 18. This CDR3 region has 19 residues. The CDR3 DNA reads TGTGCTAGTGGTTTGGTACAAGGTAGCGGGAGATCCCAATCCAGCGAGCAGTACGTC. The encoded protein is CASGLVQGSGRSQSSEQYV.

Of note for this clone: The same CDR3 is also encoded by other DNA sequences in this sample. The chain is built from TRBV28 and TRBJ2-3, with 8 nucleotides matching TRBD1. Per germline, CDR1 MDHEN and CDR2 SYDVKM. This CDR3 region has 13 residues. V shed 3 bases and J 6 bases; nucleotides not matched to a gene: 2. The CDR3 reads CASSFSGGDTQYF. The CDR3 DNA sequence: TGTGCCAGCAGTTTCTCAGGGGGCGATACGCAGTATTTT. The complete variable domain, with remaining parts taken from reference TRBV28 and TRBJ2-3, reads DVKVTQSSRYLVKRTGEKVFLECVQDMDHENMFWYRQDPGLGLRLIYFSYDVKMKEKGDIPEGYSVSREKKERFSLILESASTNQTSMYLCASSFSGGDTQYFGPGTRLTVL.

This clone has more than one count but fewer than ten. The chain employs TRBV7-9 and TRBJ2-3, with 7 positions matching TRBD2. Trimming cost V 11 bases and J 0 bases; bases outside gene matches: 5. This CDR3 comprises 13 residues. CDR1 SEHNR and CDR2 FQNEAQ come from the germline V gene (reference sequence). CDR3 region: CALSSGSTDTQYF. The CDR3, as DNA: TGTGCCCTTAGTAGCGGGAGCACAGATACGCAGTATTTT.